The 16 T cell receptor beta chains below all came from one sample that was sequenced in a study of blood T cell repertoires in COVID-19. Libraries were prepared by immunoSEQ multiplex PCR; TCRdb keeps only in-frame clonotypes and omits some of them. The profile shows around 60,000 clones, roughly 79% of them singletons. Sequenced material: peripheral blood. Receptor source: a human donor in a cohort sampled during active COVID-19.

As DNA, the CDR3 is TGTGCCAGTAGTAAGGGACGGGGGTCGCGCTACGAGCAGTACTTC. It is translated as CASSKGRGSRYEQYF. The J gene is TRBJ2-7, the V gene TRBV19, with a weak D call TRBD2 (6 bases). The CDR3 runs 15 residues. V was clipped by 4 bases and J by 3 bases, with 16 bases between them. The germline gives CDR1 LNHDA, CDR2 SQIVND (reference sequence).

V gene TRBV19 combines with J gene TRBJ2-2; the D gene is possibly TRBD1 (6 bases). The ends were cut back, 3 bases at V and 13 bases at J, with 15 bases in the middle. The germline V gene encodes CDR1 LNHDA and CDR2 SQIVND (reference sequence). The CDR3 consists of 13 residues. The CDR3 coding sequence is TGTGCCAGTAGTATTCTAGGTCAGGGGCCGCTGTTTTTT. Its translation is CASSILGQGPLFF.

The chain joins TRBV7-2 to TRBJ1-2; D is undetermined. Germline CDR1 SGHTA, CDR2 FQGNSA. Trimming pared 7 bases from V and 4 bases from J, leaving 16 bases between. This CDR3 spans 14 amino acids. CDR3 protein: CASTPWEGGYGYTF. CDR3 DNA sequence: TGTGCCAGCACTCCCTGGGAGGGAGGCTATGGCTACACCTTC.

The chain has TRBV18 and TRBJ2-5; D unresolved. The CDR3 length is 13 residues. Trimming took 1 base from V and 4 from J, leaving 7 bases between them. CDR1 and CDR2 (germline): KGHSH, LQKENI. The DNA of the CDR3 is TGTGCCAGCTCACCACTTAGTGGAGAGACCCAGTACTTC. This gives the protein CASSPLSGETQYF. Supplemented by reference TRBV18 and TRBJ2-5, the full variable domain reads NAGVMQNPRHLVRRRGQEARLRCSPMKGHSHVYWYRQLPEEGLKFMVYLQKENIIDESGMPKERFSAEFPKEGPSILRIQQVVRGDSAAYFCASSPLSGETQYFGPGTRLLVL.

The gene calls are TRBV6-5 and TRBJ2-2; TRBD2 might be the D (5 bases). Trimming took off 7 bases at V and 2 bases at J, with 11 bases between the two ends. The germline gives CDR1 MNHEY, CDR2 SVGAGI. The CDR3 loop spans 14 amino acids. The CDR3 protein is CASTASRNTGELFF. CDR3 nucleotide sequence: TGTGCCAGCACTGCTAGCAGAAACACCGGGGAGCTGTTTTTT.

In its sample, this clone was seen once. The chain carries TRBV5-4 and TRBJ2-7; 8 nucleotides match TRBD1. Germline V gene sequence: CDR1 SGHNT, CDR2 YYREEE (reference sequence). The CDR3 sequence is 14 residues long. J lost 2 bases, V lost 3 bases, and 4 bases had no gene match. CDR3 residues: CASSWGTGAYEQYF. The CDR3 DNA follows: TGTGCCAGCAGCTGGGGGACAGGTGCCTACGAGCAGTACTTC. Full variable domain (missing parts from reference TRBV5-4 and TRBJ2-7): ETGVTQSPTHLIKTRGQQVTLRCSSQSGHNTVSWYQQALGQGPQFIFQYYREEENGRGNFPPRFSGLQFPNYSSELNVNALELDDSALYLCASSWGTGAYEQYFGPGTRLTVT.

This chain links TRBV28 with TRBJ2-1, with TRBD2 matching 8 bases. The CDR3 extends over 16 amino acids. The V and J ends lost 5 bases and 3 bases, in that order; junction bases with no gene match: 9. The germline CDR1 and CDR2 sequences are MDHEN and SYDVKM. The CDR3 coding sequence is TGTGCCAGCAGTGTTAGCGGGAAAGTAGGCTACAATGAGCAGTTCTTC. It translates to CASSVSGKVGYNEQFF. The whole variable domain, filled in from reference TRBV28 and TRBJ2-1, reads DVKVTQSSRYLVKRTGEKVFLECVQDMDHENMFWYRQDPGLGLRLIYFSYDVKMKEKGDIPEGYSVSREKKERFSLILESASTNQTSMYLCASSVSGKVGYNEQFFGPGTRLTVL.

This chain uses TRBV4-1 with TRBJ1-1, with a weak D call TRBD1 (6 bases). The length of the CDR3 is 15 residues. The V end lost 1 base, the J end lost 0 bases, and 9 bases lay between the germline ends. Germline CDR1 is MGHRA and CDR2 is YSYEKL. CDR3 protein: CASSQGTGLNTEAFF. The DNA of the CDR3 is TGCGCCAGCAGCCAAGGCACAGGGTTGAACACTGAAGCTTTCTTT.

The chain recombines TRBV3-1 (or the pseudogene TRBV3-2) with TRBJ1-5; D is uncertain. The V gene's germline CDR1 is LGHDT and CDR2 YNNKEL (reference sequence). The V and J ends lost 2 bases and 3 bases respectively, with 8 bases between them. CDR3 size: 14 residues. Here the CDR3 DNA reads TGTGCCAGCAGCCAATTACCCTACAATCAGCCCCAGCATTTT. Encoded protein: CASSQLPYNQPQHF.

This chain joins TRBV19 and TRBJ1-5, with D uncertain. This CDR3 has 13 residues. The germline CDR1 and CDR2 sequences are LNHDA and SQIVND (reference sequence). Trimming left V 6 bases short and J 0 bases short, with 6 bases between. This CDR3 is CASRIHSNQPQHF. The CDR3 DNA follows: TGTGCCAGTAGAATCCATAGCAATCAGCCCCAGCATTTT.

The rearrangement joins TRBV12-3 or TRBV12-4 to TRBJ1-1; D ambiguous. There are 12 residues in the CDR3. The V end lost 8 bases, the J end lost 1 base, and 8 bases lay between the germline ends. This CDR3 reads CASSSSNTEAFF. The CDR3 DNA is TGTGCCAGCTCCTCTTCGAACACTGAAGCTTTCTTT.

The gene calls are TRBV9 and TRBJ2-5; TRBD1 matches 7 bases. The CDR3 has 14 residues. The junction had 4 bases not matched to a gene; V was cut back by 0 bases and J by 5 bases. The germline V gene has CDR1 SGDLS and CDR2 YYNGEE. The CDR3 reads CASSVGGGDETQYF. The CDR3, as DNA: TGTGCCAGCAGCGTAGGAGGGGGCGATGAGACCCAGTACTTC.

The CDR3 reads CASTPGLYSYEQYF. Here the CDR3 DNA reads TGTGCCAGCACCCCGGGACTTTACTCCTACGAGCAGTACTTC. This chain links TRBV28 with TRBJ2-7; D perhaps matches TRBD2 (6 bases). V was trimmed by 7 bases and J by 0 bases, leaving 13 bases between them. This CDR3 region has 14 residues. Germline assignment: CDR1 MDHEN and CDR2 SYDVKM.

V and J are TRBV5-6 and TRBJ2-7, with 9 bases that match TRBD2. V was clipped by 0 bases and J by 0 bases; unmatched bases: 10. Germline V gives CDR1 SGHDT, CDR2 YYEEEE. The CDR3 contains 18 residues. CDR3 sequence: CASSLAEVSGGYSYEQYF. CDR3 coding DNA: TGTGCCAGCAGCTTGGCCGAAGTTAGCGGGGGATACTCCTACGAGCAGTACTTC.

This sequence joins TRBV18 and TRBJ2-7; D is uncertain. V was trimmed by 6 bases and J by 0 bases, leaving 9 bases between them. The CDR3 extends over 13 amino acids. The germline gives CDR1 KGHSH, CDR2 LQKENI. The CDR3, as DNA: TGTGCCAGCTCCCCGTCAGGCTCCTACGAGCAGTACTTC. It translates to CASSPSGSYEQYF.

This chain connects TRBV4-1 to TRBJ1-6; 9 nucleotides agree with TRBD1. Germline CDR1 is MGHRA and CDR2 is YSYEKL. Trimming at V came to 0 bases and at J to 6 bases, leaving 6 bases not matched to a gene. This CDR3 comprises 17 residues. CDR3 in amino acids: CASSQEGQGGSNSPLHF. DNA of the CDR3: TGCGCCAGCAGCCAAGAGGGACAGGGAGGGAGTAATTCACCCCTCCACTTT.